This T cell receptor beta chain was identified in a study of T cells in Graves' hyperthyroidism and ophthalmopathy (dated by TCRdb to about 2019). Describing the broader study: Peripheral blood samples were taken at initial diagnosis, before any treatment was given. The study also compared thyroid tissue and blood T-cell repertoires from over 5 Graves' hyperthyroidism patients. After sampling, hyperthyroidism patients received methimazole starting at 30 mg daily, and ophthalmopathy patients received high-dose intravenous methylprednisolone. To identify TCR V-J signatures that set the groups apart, the researchers used a discovery cohort of 95 to 100 patients, made up of some 41 with Graves' ophthalmopathy and some 58 with stable Graves' hyperthyroidism. The 95 to 100 discovery patients were randomly split 7:3 into training and test sets. Prospective prediction of ophthalmopathy was tested in an independent validation cohort consisting of fewer than 20 hyperthyroidism patients and approximately 16 patients who later progressed to ophthalmopathy. According to the paper, TCR Vbeta CDR3 sequencing was carried out on 120 to 150 peripheral blood samples, which came from more than 40 ophthalmopathy, 80 or so hyperthyroidism and 17 progressor patients. Summary of the overall study and its limitations: Sample size was not statistically predetermined, and investigators were not blinded to group allocation. In cross-validation, a model built on a 13 V-J signature told ophthalmopathy apart from stable hyperthyroidism with about 90% sensitivity and 81% to 82% specificity, and in testing the same model reached 80%/75%. Most expanded thyroid clonotypes (frequency above 0.001) were also detected in blood, a finding suggesting that blood repertoires may reflect thyroid immune responses. During validation, the model predicted progression to ophthalmopathy a median of about 6.3 months ahead of onset, with 70.59% sensitivity and 72% to 80% specificity.

The CDR3 has 14 amino acids, counting the end cysteine and phenylalanine. The sequence is cut down to CDR3 DNA, 42 bases in frame from base 1. V sheds 2 bases and J sheds 4 bases, leaving 11 bases between their ends. Via the germline V gene (reference sequence), CDR1 is MNHNY and CDR2 SVGAGI. The TCR beta CDR3 regions were amplified from the RNA transcripts. For the first round of RT-PCR on the TCR CDR3, the HTBI primer set was used together with the Qiagen OneStep RT-PCR kit. A second multiplex PCR round built the libraries, followed by size selection and purification. Libraries were sequenced paired-end with 100 bp reads on an Illumina HiSeq2000. In the authors' own workflow: SOAPnuke was used to process the raw data, throwing out any read that contained adapters or uncalled bases, had a mean Phred below 15, or lacked an exact constant-primer or identifier match. COPE v1.2.5 was used to merge high-quality paired reads, and clonotypes were defined as unique nucleotide sequences. Clonotypes were aligned to IMGT TRBV, TRBD and TRBJ reference segments using MiTCR v1.1. The analysis included only V-J combinations with a frequency above 0.0001, which together covered around 99% of the repertoires. A TCS score was defined as the ratio between F50 (clonal expansion) and ExV (chaos), using BLOSUM62-based TCRdist between CDR3 peptides within each V-J. Welch's t-statistics and random forest reduced just over 500 V-J features to about 12, which were used in a naive Bayes classifier (R e1071). TCRdb took the public reads, trimmed them with fastp at Q25, ran MiXCR for clone calling and kept in-frame beta chains. Under each unique CDR3 protein, matching rows form one entry showing the most common genes and DNA. TCRdb, not the original authors, processed these V and J calls. This sample has about 530,000 distinct CDR3 sequences in its table, and roughly 15% of those were observed once. The top ten clones comprise 15% to 20% of the sample.

In the ophthalmopathy patients, disease was moderately to severely active, with a Clinical Activity Score of 3 or more, a NOSPECS grade of 4 or more, and a duration of less than 3 months. The study excluded patients with uncontrolled infections, other autoimmune diseases, pregnancy or lactation. Diagnoses relied on clinical symptoms, serum thyroxine and TRAb, thyroid ultrasound and orbital computed tomography. PBMCs were separated from 10 ml of fresh peripheral blood using Ficoll-Paque density gradient centrifugation. Total RNA was extracted using Trizol reagent, and RNA quality was assessed on an Agilent 2100 Bioanalyzer. This clonotype was recorded many times. Its antigen remains unidentified. It has no much larger one-base neighbor in the sample; base qualities were not kept.

The receptor chain draws on TRBV6-6 and TRBJ1-1, with an unclear D gene assignment. The clonotype comes from a woman between 18 and 30 years old with Graves' ophthalmopathy. Sequenced: blood. Read as DNA, the sequence is TGTGCCAGCAGTTACGAGGGAGAGGTCACTGAAGCTTTCTTT. This gives the protein CASSYEGEVTEAFF.